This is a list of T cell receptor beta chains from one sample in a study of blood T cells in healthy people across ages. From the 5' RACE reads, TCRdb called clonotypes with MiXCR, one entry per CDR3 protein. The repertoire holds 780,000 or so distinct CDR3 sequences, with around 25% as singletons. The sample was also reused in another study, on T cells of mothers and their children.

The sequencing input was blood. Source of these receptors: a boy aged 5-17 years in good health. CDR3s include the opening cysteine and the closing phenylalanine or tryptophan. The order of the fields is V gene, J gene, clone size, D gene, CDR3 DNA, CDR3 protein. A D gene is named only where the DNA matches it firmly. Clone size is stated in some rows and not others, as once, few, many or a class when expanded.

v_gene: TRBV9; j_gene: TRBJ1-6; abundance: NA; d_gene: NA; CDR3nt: TGTGCCAGCAGCGTGGGAACCTCACCCCTCCACTTT; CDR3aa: CASSVGTSPLHF
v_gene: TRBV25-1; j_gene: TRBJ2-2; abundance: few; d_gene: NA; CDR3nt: TGTGCCAGCAGTGAATCTGTGGAGACCAGGGAGCTGTTTTTT; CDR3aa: CASSESVETRELFF
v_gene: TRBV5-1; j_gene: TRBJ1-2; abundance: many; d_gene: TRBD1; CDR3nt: TGCGCCAGCAGCTTGACCGGACAGGGAGGATATGGCTACACCTTC; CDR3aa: CASSLTGQGGYGYTF
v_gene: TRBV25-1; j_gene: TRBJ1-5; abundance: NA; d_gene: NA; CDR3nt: TGTGCCAGCAGTGGCCCTCATAGCAATCAGCCCCAGCATTTT; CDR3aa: CASSGPHSNQPQHF
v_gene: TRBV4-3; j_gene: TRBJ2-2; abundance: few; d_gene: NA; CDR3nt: TGCGCCAGCAGCCAAGATCCGACCGGGGAGCTGTTTTTT; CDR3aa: CASSQDPTGELFF
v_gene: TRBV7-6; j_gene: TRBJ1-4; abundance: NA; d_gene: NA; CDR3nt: TGTGCCAGCAGCTCCCGACAGACATCTAATGAAAAACTGTTTTTT; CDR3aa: CASSSRQTSNEKLFF
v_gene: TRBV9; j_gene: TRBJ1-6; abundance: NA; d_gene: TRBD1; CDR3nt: TGTGCCAGCAGCGGGACAGGGTTCAATTCACCCCTCCACTTT; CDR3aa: CASSGTGFNSPLHF
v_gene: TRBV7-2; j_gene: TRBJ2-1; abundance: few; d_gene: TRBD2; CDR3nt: TGTGCCAGCAGCGTGGGGGGGGAGGATGAGCAGTTCTTC; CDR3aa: CASSVGGEDEQFF
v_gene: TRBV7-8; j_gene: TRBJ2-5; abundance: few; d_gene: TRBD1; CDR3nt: TGTGCCAGCAGTCCGGGACAGGGGCCGTGGGAGACCCAGTACTTC; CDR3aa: CASSPGQGPWETQYF
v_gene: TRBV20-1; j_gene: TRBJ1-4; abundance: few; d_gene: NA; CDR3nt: TGCAGTGCTAACTTATTAAGGGGGGCAACTAATGAAAAACTGTTTTTT; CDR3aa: CSANLLRGATNEKLFF
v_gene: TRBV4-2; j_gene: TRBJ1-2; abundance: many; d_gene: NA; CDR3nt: TGTGCCAGCAGCCAAGATTTTAAAACTAACTATGGCTACACCTTC; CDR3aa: CASSQDFKTNYGYTF
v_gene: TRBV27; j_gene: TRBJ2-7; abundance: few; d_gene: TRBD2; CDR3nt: TGTGCCACAGGACTAGCGGCCAGCTCCTACGAGCAGTACTTC; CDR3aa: CATGLAASSYEQYF
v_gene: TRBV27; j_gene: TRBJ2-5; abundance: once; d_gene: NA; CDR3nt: TGTGCCAGCAGTCCCCTACTCAGCCAAGAGACCCAGTACTTC; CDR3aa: CASSPLLSQETQYF
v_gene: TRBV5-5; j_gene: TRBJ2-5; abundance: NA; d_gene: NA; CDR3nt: TGTGCCAGCAGCCGATCCCAGGGGGGGGAGACCCAGTACTTC; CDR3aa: CASSRSQGGETQYF
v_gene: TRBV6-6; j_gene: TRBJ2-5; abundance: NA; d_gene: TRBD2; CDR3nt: TGTGCCGCGTGGCCTAGCGGGGGCCAAGAGACCCAGTACTTC; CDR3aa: CAAWPSGGQETQYF
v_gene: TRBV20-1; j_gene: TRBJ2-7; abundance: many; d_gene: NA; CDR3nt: TGCAGTGCTAGTTGGATAAACTCCTACGAGCAGTACTTC; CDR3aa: CSASWINSYEQYF
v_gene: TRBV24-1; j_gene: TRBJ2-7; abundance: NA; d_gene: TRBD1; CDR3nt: TGTGCCACCAGTGACCCGACAGGGTCTGGGTACGAGCAGTACTTC; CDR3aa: CATSDPTGSGYEQYF
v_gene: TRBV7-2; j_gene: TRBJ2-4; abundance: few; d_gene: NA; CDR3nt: TGTGCCAGCAGCTTAGCAGGGAGGGCCAAAAACATTCAGTACTTC; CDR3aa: CASSLAGRAKNIQYF
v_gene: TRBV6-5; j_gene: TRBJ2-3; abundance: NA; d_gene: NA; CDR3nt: TGTGCCAGCAGTTACCGGAGGGCCGAGGATACGCAGTATTTT; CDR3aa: CASSYRRAEDTQYF
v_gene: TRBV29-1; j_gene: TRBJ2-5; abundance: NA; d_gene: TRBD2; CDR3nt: TGCAGCGTTGCGAAGGCGGGAGGGGAGACCCAGTACTTC; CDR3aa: CSVAKAGGETQYF
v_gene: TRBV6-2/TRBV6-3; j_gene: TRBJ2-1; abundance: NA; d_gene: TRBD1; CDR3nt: TGTGCCAGCAGTACAACCAAACAGGGGCGCGATGAGCAGTTCTTC; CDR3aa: CASSTTKQGRDEQFF
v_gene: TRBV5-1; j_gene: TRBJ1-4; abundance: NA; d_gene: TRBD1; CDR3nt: TGCGCCAGCAGCGCGGGACAGGGGGATTTCAATGAAAAACTGTTTTTT; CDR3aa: CASSAGQGDFNEKLFF
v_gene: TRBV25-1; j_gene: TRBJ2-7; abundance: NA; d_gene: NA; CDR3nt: TGTGCCAGCAGTGCGGGGGCCGGCGGGGGTGCCTTCTACGAGCAGTACTTC; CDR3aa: CASSAGAGGGAFYEQYF
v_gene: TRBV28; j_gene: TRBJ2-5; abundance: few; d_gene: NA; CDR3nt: TGTGCCAGCAAACTACGACAAGAGACCCAGTACTTC; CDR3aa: CASKLRQETQYF
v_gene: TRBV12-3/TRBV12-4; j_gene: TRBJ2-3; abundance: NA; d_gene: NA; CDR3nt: TGTGCCAGCAGTTGGGGGGTCGCCACAGATACGCAGTATTTT; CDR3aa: CASSWGVATDTQYF
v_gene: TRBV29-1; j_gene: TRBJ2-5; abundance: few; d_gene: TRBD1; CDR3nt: TGCAGCGTTTCCCCCGGGACAGGACAAGAGACCCAGTACTTC; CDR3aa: CSVSPGTGQETQYF
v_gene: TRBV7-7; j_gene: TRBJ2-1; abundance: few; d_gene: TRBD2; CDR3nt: TGTGCTAGCAGCTTAGGACCCGGGGGGTACAATGAGCAGTTCTTC; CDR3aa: CASSLGPGGYNEQFF
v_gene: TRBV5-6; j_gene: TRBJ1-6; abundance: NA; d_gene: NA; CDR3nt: TGTGCCAGCAGCCAGGATGGGGTGGGCTATAATTCACCCCTCCACTTT; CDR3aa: CASSQDGVGYNSPLHF
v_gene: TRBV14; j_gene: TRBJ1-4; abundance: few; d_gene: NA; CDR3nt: TGTGCCAGCAGCCAAGATCGAGGCTCTGCAACTAATGAAAAACTGTTTTTT; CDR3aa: CASSQDRGSATNEKLFF
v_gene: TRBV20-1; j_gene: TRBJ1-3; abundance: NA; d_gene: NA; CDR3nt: TGCAGTGCTAGAGACAGGGGAGGTGGAAACACCATATATTTT; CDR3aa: CSARDRGGGNTIYF
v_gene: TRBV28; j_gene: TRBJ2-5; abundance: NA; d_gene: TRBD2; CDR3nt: TGTGCCAGCAGTTTCAGGACTAGCGGGAAAGAGACCCAGTACTTC; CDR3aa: CASSFRTSGKETQYF
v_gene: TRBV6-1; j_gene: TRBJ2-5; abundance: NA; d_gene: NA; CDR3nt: TGTGCCAGCAGTGAAGCAGGAGCAGGGTCCTGGTGGACCCAGTATTTC; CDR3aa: CASSEAGAGSWWTQYF